The 28 T cell receptor beta chains below were found in one sample sequenced in a study of vaccination effects on CD4 cells after COVID-19. Measured with immunoSEQ multiplex PCR; TCRdb has only the in-frame clones, and not every one. The sample lists around 54,000 clones, 80% to 85% occurring once. After expansion with viral peptide pools in the ViraFEST assay, antigen-specific CD4+ T cells were sequenced. Culturing for about ten days preceded CD4+ T cell isolation. For these receptors, no antigen is known. Specimen: CD4+ T cells from PBMCs cultured with HCoV-229E spike peptides, collected before COVID-19 vaccination. The receptors stem from a human donor who received a COVID-19 vaccine.

In its sample, this clone was seen a few times. The genes are TRBV4-3 and TRBJ2-1, with unresolved D. Per the germline V gene, CDR1 is LGHNA and CDR2 is YSLEER. The germline V and J ends were trimmed by 0 bases and 7 bases, with 7 bases remaining between them. The length of the CDR3 is 13 residues. CDR3 region: CASSQEFWNEQFF. CDR3 nucleotide sequence: TGCGCCAGCAGCCAAGAGTTTTGGAATGAGCAGTTCTTC.

The gene calls are TRBV5-4 and TRBJ2-3; D ambiguous. The germline CDR1 and CDR2 sequences are SGHNT and YYREEE (reference sequence). The CDR3 is made up of 14 amino acids. V was trimmed by 2 bases and J by 5 bases, leaving 12 bases between them. CDR3 sequence: CASSLVTVRDTQYF. The CDR3 bases are TGTGCCAGCAGCTTAGTTACTGTTCGAGATACGCAGTATTTT.

The rearrangement uses TRBV10-3 and TRBJ1-1; 7 positions agree with TRBD1. The CDR3 has 14 amino acids. The V and J ends lost 6 bases and 2 bases, in that order; junction bases with no gene match: 6. The germline V gene has CDR1 ENHRY and CDR2 SYGVKD. Here the CDR3 DNA reads TGTGCCATCAGCAAGACAGGGAGCAACACTGAAGCTTTCTTT. Residues: CAISKTGSNTEAFF.

This rearrangement joins TRBV2 to TRBJ1-1, with 9 positions matching TRBD1. Germline V gene data show CDR1 as SNHLY and CDR2 as FYNNEI. The CDR3 length is 16 residues. V lost 7 bases, J lost 4 bases, and 13 bases stayed unmatched. CDR3 protein: CASNEQGAGRGTEAFF. The CDR3, as DNA: TGTGCCAGCAACGAACAGGGGGCAGGTAGGGGCACTGAAGCTTTCTTT.

The rearrangement joins TRBV7-2 to TRBJ1-6; D unclear. Trimming shortened V by 2 bases and J by 6 bases, and 11 bases separated the two germline ends. The CDR3 length is 15 residues. Looked up from germline, CDR1 is SGHTA and CDR2 is FQGNSA. CDR3 loop: CASSLSAGTNSPLHF. CDR3 DNA: TGTGCCAGCAGCTTATCGGCAGGAACTAATTCACCCCTCCACTTT.

J is TRBJ2-2 and V is TRBV18, with 10 bases that match TRBD1. This CDR3 contains 15 residues. J gave up 3 bases and V 2 bases, and 0 bases lay outside the gene matches. Germline V gives CDR1 KGHSH, CDR2 LQKENI. CDR3 sequence (DNA): TGTGCCAGCTCACCAGGACAGGGGGACACCGGGGAGCTGTTTTTT. Translating it yields CASSPGQGDTGELFF.

The V and J genes are TRBV2 and TRBJ2-2; D not certain. V lost 4 bases, J lost 2 bases, and 8 bases lay in between. Per germline, CDR1 SNHLY and CDR2 FYNNEI. The CDR3 is made up of 14 amino acids. This chain's CDR3 is CASSVRSNTGELFF. CDR3 nucleotide sequence: TGTGCCAGCAGTGTTAGGTCTAACACCGGGGAGCTGTTTTTT.

This sequence joins TRBV19 and TRBJ2-3; 10 bases match TRBD2. Germline V gives CDR1 LNHDA, CDR2 SQIVND (reference sequence). CDR3 length: 16 residues. V lost 6 bases, J lost 4 bases, and 10 bases stayed unmatched. For the CDR3, the DNA is TGTGCCAGTAGGAGGAGCGGGGGGGCCGCCGCAGATACGCAGTATTTT. This encodes CASRRSGGAAADTQYF. The variable domain in full, with the rest retrieved from reference TRBV19 and TRBJ2-3, is DGGITQSPKYLFRKEGQNVTLSCEQNLNHDAMYWYRQDPGQGLRLIYYSQIVNDFQKGDIAEGYSVSREKKESFPLTVTSAQKNPTAFYLCASRRSGGAAADTQYFGPGTRLTVL.

The chain carries TRBV5-1 and TRBJ1-4; TRBD1 is a possible D gene (5 bases). The germline V gene has CDR1 SGHRS and CDR2 YFSETQ. The CDR3 runs to 15 residues. V was shortened by 2 bases and J by 8 bases, with 16 bases between the two germline ends. Written as DNA, the CDR3 is TGCGCCAGCAGCTTTTTGGGCCAGGGCGTCGAAAAACTGTTTTTT. It codes for CASSFLGQGVEKLFF.

V is TRBV5-1 and J is TRBJ2-5; D not resolved. The germline gives CDR1 SGHRS, CDR2 YFSETQ. The CDR3 runs 13 residues. Trimming left V 0 bases short and J 1 base short, with 4 bases between. The CDR3 sequence is CASSLGPQETQYF. CDR3 nucleotide sequence: TGCGCCAGCAGCTTGGGACCCCAAGAGACCCAGTACTTC.

The chain is built from TRBV9 and TRBJ1-4; weak D call: TRBD1 (5 bases). The germline gives CDR1 SGDLS, CDR2 YYNGEE. The CDR3 runs to 14 residues. The ends were cut back, 7 bases at V and 8 bases at J, with 18 bases in the middle. CDR3 loop: CASGPRGSGEKLFF. The CDR3 DNA reads TGTGCCAGCGGCCCCCGGGGGAGTGGCGAAAAACTGTTTTTT.

J is TRBJ1-6 and V is TRBV5-1; D remains ambiguous. V was pared by 0 bases and J by 7 bases, with 8 bases between. CDR1 and CDR2 (germline): SGHRS, YFSETQ. The CDR3 has 14 residues. CDR3 DNA: TGCGCCAGCAGCTTGGAAATGAGGAATTCACCCCTCCACTTT. This sequence encodes CASSLEMRNSPLHF.

The chain combines TRBV6-6 with TRBJ2-3, with D possibly being TRBD1 (6 bases). Trimming removed 5 bases from V and 2 bases from J, with 20 bases in between. The CDR3 has 17 amino acids. CDR1 and CDR2 (germline): MNHNY, SVGAGI (reference sequence). CDR3 sequence reads: CASSRNREPLSTDTQYF. CDR3 nucleotide sequence: TGTGCCAGCAGTCGAAACAGGGAACCGTTGTCCACAGATACGCAGTATTTT.

This chain joins TRBV24-1 and TRBJ1-5; D is undetermined. The V and J ends lost 4 bases and 3 bases respectively, with 6 bases between them. Germline V gene lookup returns CDR1 KGHDR and CDR2 SFDVKD. The CDR3 covers 13 residues. The CDR3 reads CATSDGINQPQHF. The DNA of the CDR3 is TGTGCCACCAGTGACGGAATCAATCAGCCCCAGCATTTT.

Concerning this clone itself: One end of the junction does not line up with germline, which may come from a read error. The rearrangement joins TRBV5-1 to TRBJ2-5; TRBD2 agrees at 15 bases. This CDR3 has 17 residues. Germline loops: CDR1 SGHRS, CDR2 YFSETQ. In DNA, the CDR3 is TGCGCCAGCACCTTGGAGGGGACTAGCGGGGGGTTTGAGACCCAGTACTTC. The encoded protein is CASTLEGTSGGFETQYF.

This rearrangement joins TRBV6-5 to TRBJ2-7, with TRBD1 identical over 8 bases. V trimming: 6 bases; J trimming: 6 bases; junction bases outside the gene matches: 10. Germline CDR1 and CDR2: MNHEY and SVGAGI. This CDR3 has 14 amino acids. CDR3 sequence (DNA): TGTGCCAGCAGCTCCGGACAGGGAGGAGGCGAGCAGTACGTC. Its translation is CASSSGQGGGEQYV.

This chain uses TRBV9 with TRBJ2-3; unclear D gene. The CDR3 contains 16 residues. CDR1 and CDR2 (germline): SGDLS, YYNGEE. Deletions cut 0 bases from V and 7 bases from J, with 18 bases between. CDR3 region: CASSVVDVGPVNTQYF. CDR3 sequence (DNA): TGTGCCAGCAGCGTAGTCGATGTAGGACCGGTGAATACGCAGTATTTT.

The chain joins TRBV9 to TRBJ2-2, with 7 bases matching TRBD2. The CDR3 sequence is 16 residues long. CDR1 and CDR2 (germline): SGDLS, YYNGEE. After removal of 0 bases from V and 3 bases from J, the junction contained 5 bases not matched to a gene. The CDR3: CASSVALGGDTGELFF. The CDR3, as DNA: TGTGCCAGCAGCGTAGCTCTGGGGGGGGACACCGGGGAGCTGTTTTTT.

This clone showed up just once. The chain is built from TRBV5-5 and TRBJ2-7; D is unclear. Germline V gives CDR1 SGHKS, CDR2 YYEKEE (reference sequence). The CDR3 contains 15 residues. V gave up 0 bases and J gave up 5 bases, with 15 bases separating them. CDR3 in DNA: TGTGCCAGCAGCTTGGGACTTGGTCGGGCGGACGAGCAGTACGTC. Translated: CASSLGLGRADEQYV.

This clone appeared a few times. The V call is TRBV18, the J call TRBJ1-3; possibly TRBD1 for D (6 bases). The V and J ends lost 5 bases and 2 bases respectively, with 10 bases between them. Germline loops: CDR1 KGHSH, CDR2 LQKENI. This CDR3 is built from 14 residues. The CDR3 is CASSEGVAGNTIYF. CDR3 nucleotides: TGTGCCAGCTCAGAGGGGGTCGCTGGAAACACCATATATTTT.

This clone has a handful of counts. This rearrangement joins TRBV12-3 or TRBV12-4 to TRBJ2-2; a weak D match, TRBD2 (6 bases). The CDR3 contains 13 residues. V shed 6 bases and J shed 6 bases, with 11 bases lying between them. The chain's CDR3 is CASRRTSSGELFF. CDR3 DNA sequence: TGTGCCAGCAGACGAACTAGCTCCGGGGAGCTGTTTTTT.

The gene calls are TRBV10-3 and TRBJ2-5; D is perhaps TRBD1 or TRBD2 (6 bases each). Germline values: CDR1 ENHRY, CDR2 SYGVKD. The CDR3 loop spans 14 amino acids. With 4 bases removed from V and 5 bases from J, the gap between germline ends came to 14 bases. The CDR3 DNA reads as TGTGCCATCAGTGGAGGGGGGTCCCGGGAGACCCAGTACTTC. It specifies CAISGGGSRETQYF.

The V call is TRBV24-1, the J call TRBJ2-1; a weak D match, TRBD2 (6 bases). The germline V and J ends were trimmed by 2 bases and 0 bases, with 10 bases remaining between them. The germline CDR1 and CDR2 sequences are KGHDR and SFDVKD. This CDR3 has 16 residues. The CDR3 nucleotides read TGTGCCACCAGTGATTCCCTAGCGAGCTCCTACAATGAGCAGTTCTTC. This translates into CATSDSLASSYNEQFF.

The V call is TRBV7-3, the J call TRBJ2-6, with 8 bases aligning to TRBD1. V lost 6 bases to trimming and J lost 2 bases; unmatched junction nucleotides: 3. The CDR3 sequence is 15 residues long. The germline CDR1 and CDR2 sequences are SGHTA and FQGTGA. The CDR3 coding sequence is TGTGCCAGCAGGACGACAGGGGCTGGGGCCAACGTCCTGACTTTC. This translates into CASRTTGAGANVLTF.

The CDR3 sequence is CASMRDRVRGYTF. In DNA, the CDR3 is TGTGCCAGCATGAGGGACAGAGTGAGGGGCTACACCTTC. The rearrangement uses TRBV28 and TRBJ1-2, with 7 bases fitting TRBD1. CDR1 MDHEN and CDR2 SYDVKM come from the germline V gene. The junction had 10 bases not matched to a gene; V was cut back by 7 bases and J by 8 bases. The CDR3 is made up of 13 amino acids.

The rearrangement uses TRBV6-5 and TRBJ1-1, with 10 bases lining up with TRBD1. The length of the CDR3 is 15 residues. V lost 0 bases to trimming and J lost 3 bases; unmatched junction nucleotides: 1. Per germline, CDR1 MNHEY and CDR2 SVGAGI. The CDR3 DNA reads as TGTGCCAGCAGTTACTCGGGACAGGGGCACACTGAAGCTTTCTTT. It is translated as CASSYSGQGHTEAFF.

The chain combines TRBV7-9 with TRBJ1-6; 7 bases match TRBD1. CDR3 length: 14 amino acids. V trimming: 4 bases; J trimming: 9 bases; junction bases outside the gene matches: 6. Germline-derived CDR1 and CDR2 are SEHNR and FQNEAQ (reference sequence). In DNA form, the CDR3 reads TGTGCCAGCAGCTCGCCGACAGGGAGTTCACCCCTCCACTTT. Translated, it gives CASSSPTGSSPLHF.

The gene calls are TRBV7-9 and TRBJ2-1, with TRBD1 matching over 7 bases. V lost 2 bases to trimming and J lost 4 bases; unmatched junction nucleotides: 5. Germline CDR1 and CDR2: SEHNR and FQNEAQ (reference sequence). The length of the CDR3 is 15 residues. CDR3 bases: TGTGCCAGCAGCTTATCGGGACAGCCGTACAATGAGCAGTTCTTC. It encodes CASSLSGQPYNEQFF.